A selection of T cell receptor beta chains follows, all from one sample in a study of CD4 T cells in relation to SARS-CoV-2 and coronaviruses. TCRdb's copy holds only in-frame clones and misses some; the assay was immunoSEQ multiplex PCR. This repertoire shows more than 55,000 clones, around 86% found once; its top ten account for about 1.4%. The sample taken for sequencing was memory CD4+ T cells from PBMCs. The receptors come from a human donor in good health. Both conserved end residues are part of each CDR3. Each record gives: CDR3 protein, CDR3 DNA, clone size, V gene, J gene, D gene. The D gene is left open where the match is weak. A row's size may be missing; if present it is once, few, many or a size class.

CASNARGTLGEQFF	TGTGCCAGCAACGCCCGGGGCACCCTCGGAGAGCAGTTCTTC	NA	TRBV6-5	TRBJ2-1	NA
CASSSRTGNLYF	TGTGCCAGCAGTTCCCGGACAGGGAACCTGTACTTC	NA	TRBV12-3/TRBV12-4	TRBJ2-7	TRBD1
CATSRDNQGQSNQPQHF	TGTGCCACCAGCAGAGATAACCAGGGACAGAGCAATCAGCCCCAGCATTTT	NA	TRBV15	TRBJ1-5	TRBD1
CSVEGTQGLNTEAFF	TGCAGCGTTGAAGGTACTCAGGGTTTGAACACTGAAGCTTTCTTT	once	TRBV29-1	TRBJ1-1	NA
CASSVLEGSRETQYF	TGTGCCAGCAGCGTCCTCGAGGGATCGCGGGAGACCCAGTACTTC	once	TRBV9	TRBJ2-5	NA
CASSLVVAGQQNYGYTF	TGCGCCAGCAGCTTGGTCGTCGCAGGACAGCAGAACTATGGCTACACCTTC	NA	TRBV5-1	TRBJ1-2	NA
CASSFGGGKSGELFF	TGTGCCAGCAGTTTTGGGGGGGGCAAAAGCGGGGAGCTGTTTTTT	NA	TRBV28	TRBJ2-2	NA
CASSPGAGGTGELFF	TGTGCCAGCTCACCAGGCGCGGGAGGAACCGGGGAGCTGTTTTTT	once	TRBV18	TRBJ2-2	TRBD2
CASSPGTSGYNEQFF	TGTGCCAGCAGTCCCGGGACTAGCGGCTACAATGAGCAGTTCTTC	NA	TRBV6-5	TRBJ2-1	TRBD2
CASTNRQGSYGYTF	TGTGCCAGCACAAACCGACAGGGATCCTATGGCTACACCTTC	NA	TRBV28	TRBJ1-2	TRBD1
CASSSDRLAHYEQYF	TGTGCCAGCAGTTCCGATCGACTTGCCCACTACGAGCAGTACTTC	NA	TRBV6-5	TRBJ2-7	NA
CASSQGTSEFTDTQYF	TGTGCCAGCAGCCAAGGGACTAGCGAGTTCACAGATACGCAGTATTTT	NA	TRBV14	TRBJ2-3	TRBD2
CASSVQSSYNEQFF	TGTGCCAGCTCAGTGCAGAGCTCCTACAATGAGCAGTTCTTC	NA	TRBV18	TRBJ2-1	NA
CASSFNRGLGYTF	TGTGCCAGCAGTTTCAACAGGGGGCTTGGCTACACCTTC	NA	TRBV28	TRBJ1-2	TRBD1
CASSRVETDTQYF	TGCGCCAGCAGTAGGGTTGAGACAGATACGCAGTATTTT	NA	TRBV5-1	TRBJ2-3	NA
CASRRQPGPGNTIYF	TGTGCCAGCAGACGACAGCCAGGGCCCGGAAACACCATATATTTT	NA	TRBV7-2	TRBJ1-3	NA
CASRLGPVGETQYF	TGTGCCAGCAGGTTAGGGCCGGTCGGCGAGACCCAGTACTTC	NA	TRBV2	TRBJ2-5	NA
CASSPTNRDGYTF	TGTGCCAGCTCACCAACAAACAGGGATGGCTACACCTTC	once	TRBV18	TRBJ1-2	NA
CASSLRVAASTSGGNEQFF	TGTGCCAGCAGCTTACGAGTGGCCGCTTCGACTAGCGGAGGGAATGAGCAGTTCTTC	NA	TRBV7-9	TRBJ2-1	TRBD2
CASSGPGQGPYEQYF	TGTGCCAGCAGTGGACCGGGACAGGGACCCTACGAGCAGTACTTC	NA	TRBV2	TRBJ2-7	TRBD1
CASSQTGIDGYTF	TGTGCCAGCAGCCAGACAGGGATCGACGGCTACACCTTC	NA	TRBV7-9	TRBJ1-2	TRBD1
CASSKEPAVEETQYF	TGTGCCAGCAGCAAAGAACCAGCGGTAGAAGAGACCCAGTACTTC	NA	TRBV21-1	TRBJ2-5	NA
CASSRVNEKLFF	TGTGCCAGCAGCCGCGTTAATGAAAAACTGTTTTTT	NA	TRBV7-9	TRBJ1-4	NA
CSVGGATNEKLFF	TGCAGCGTGGGGGGGGCAACTAATGAAAAACTGTTTTTT	NA	TRBV29-1	TRBJ1-4	NA
CASSFRAVAGGNQPQHF	TGTGCCAGCAGTTTCCGTGCGGTGGCGGGAGGCAATCAGCCCCAGCATTTT	NA	TRBV28	TRBJ1-5	NA
CASSWGGSSGYNEQFF	TGCGCCAGCAGCTGGGGGGGGTCTAGCGGTTACAATGAGCAGTTCTTC	NA	TRBV5-1	TRBJ2-1	TRBD2
CASSQGGTGARGSGNTIYF	TGTGCCAGCAGCCAAGGCGGGACAGGGGCCCGAGGATCTGGAAACACCATATATTTT	NA	TRBV3-1/TRBV3-2	TRBJ1-3	TRBD1
CASSYPANRNTGELFF	TGTGCCAGCAGTTACCCGGCCAATCGGAACACCGGGGAGCTGTTTTTT	NA	TRBV6-5	TRBJ2-2	NA
CASSARLAGEGGREFF	TGTGCCAGCAGTGCCCGACTAGCGGGAGAAGGTGGTCGGGAGTTCTTC	NA	TRBV6-1	TRBJ2-1	TRBD2
CASSSRGWGTETQYF	TGTGCCAGCAGCTCCCGGGGGTGGGGGACGGAGACCCAGTACTTC	once	TRBV5-6	TRBJ2-5	NA
CATSSRADTEAFF	TGTGCCACCAGCAGCAGGGCGGACACTGAAGCTTTCTTT	NA	TRBV15	TRBJ1-1	NA
CASTGDGGGNYGYTF	TGCGCCAGCACCGGGGACGGGGGTGGAAACTATGGCTACACCTTC	NA	TRBV5-1	TRBJ1-2	NA
CASKIYNEQFF	TGTGCCAGCAAAATTTATAATGAGCAGTTCTTC	NA	TRBV28	TRBJ2-1	NA
CASSLQTSGRWGDTQYF	TGTGCCAGCAGCTTACAAACTAGCGGGAGGTGGGGAGATACGCAGTATTTT	NA	TRBV7-2	TRBJ2-3	TRBD2
CSVEVSGTGSNQPQHF	TGCAGCGTTGAAGTTTCCGGGACAGGAAGCAATCAGCCCCAGCATTTT	NA	TRBV29-1	TRBJ1-5	TRBD1
CASEAGGGSNSPLHF	TGCGCCAGCGAGGCTGGGGGAGGGTCTAATTCACCCCTCCACTTT	NA	TRBV10-2	TRBJ1-6	NA
CATSDGGRAGANVLTF	TGTGCCACCAGTGACGGGGGGCGGGCTGGGGCCAACGTCCTGACTTTC	NA	TRBV24-1	TRBJ2-6	NA
CASSFRLVDAEQYF	TGTGCCAGCAGCTTTCGACTAGTCGACGCTGAGCAGTACTTC	few	TRBV7-9	TRBJ2-7	NA
CASSPSSGRFAGELFF	TGTGCCAGCTCACCTTCTAGCGGGCGCTTTGCAGGGGAGCTGTTTTTT	NA	TRBV18	TRBJ2-2	TRBD2
CASSYSVQPQHF	TGTGCCAGCAGTTACTCGGTCCAGCCCCAGCATTTT	once	TRBV6-2/TRBV6-3	TRBJ1-5	NA
CATSDPPLDTQYF	TGTGCCACCAGTGATCCCCCATTAGATACGCAGTATTTT	once	TRBV24-1	TRBJ2-3	NA
CASSLRQASNQPQHF	TGTGCCAGCAGTTTACGACAGGCTAGCAATCAGCCCCAGCATTTT	NA	TRBV28	TRBJ1-5	NA
CASRERPGVSYEQYF	TGCGCCAGCAGAGAACGGCCCGGTGTAAGCTACGAGCAGTACTTC	few	TRBV10-2	TRBJ2-7	NA